This T cell receptor (beta chain) was identified during a study of CD8 T cells in Susac syndrome. TCR beta was sequenced from blood CD8+ and CD4+ T cells. While CD8+ and CD4+ T cells were isolated negatively, TEMRA cells were enriched by FACS. For this clonotype: Antigen: not known.

The authors reverse transcribed roughly 0.5 to 1 ug RNA with random hexamers. immunoSEQ multiplex PCR amplified TCR beta CDR3 across 54 Vbeta, 13 Jbeta. TCRdb independently ran MiXCR on the immunoSEQ multiplex PCR reads; one entry per CDR3 protein. The sample includes roughly 110,000 distinct CDR3 sequences, about 90% seen only once; the top ten take approximately 0.11%. Study conclusions and caveats: Acknowledgment was made by the study that its TCR sequencing and HLA analysis involved a relatively small number of individuals.

This CDR3 comprises 19 residues. The ends lost 1 base at V and 0 bases at J; junction bases unmatched: 9. The V gene's germline CDR1 is MGHRA and CDR2 YSYEKL. The sequencing sample was made of CD8+ T cells from PBMCs. The sequence was obtained from a human donor in good health. The chain carries TRBV4-1 and TRBJ2-2, with 9 positions matching TRBD2. The CDR3 sequence: CASSQGGLAGFSNTGELFF. The DNA for the CDR3 is TGCGCCAGCAGCCAAGGCGGCCTAGCGGGGTTTTCGAACACCGGGGAGCTGTTTTTT.